The 13 T cell receptor beta chains below all came from one sample that was sequenced in a study of beta chain features in type 1 diabetes. Since all of the isolated RNA was reverse transcribed, expressed TCRB transcripts were what got sequenced. The repertoire was sequenced with immunoSEQ multiplex PCR; TCRdb's copy has only in-frame clones and lacks some. This table has 500,000 to 700,000 clones, 15% appearing once. The sequencing sample was made of naive CD4+ T cells from blood. These receptors originate from a man between 18 and 29 years old in good health.

The V and J genes are TRBV5-1 and TRBJ2-3; D may be TRBD2 (6 bases). The CDR3 loop spans 13 amino acids. Trimming removed 7 bases from V and 1 base from J, with 10 bases in between. Germline CDR1 is SGHRS and CDR2 is YFSETQ. CDR3 DNA sequence: TGCGCCAGCGGGACTCCGGGCACAGATACGCAGTATTTT. As protein: CASGTPGTDTQYF.

This chain connects TRBV7-2 to TRBJ2-3, with unresolved D. V lost 2 bases and J 4 bases, leaving 7 bases between the germline ends. Germline assignment: CDR1 SGHTA and CDR2 FQGNSA. The CDR3 runs 13 residues. The CDR3 spells CASSLMGSDTQYF. CDR3 DNA sequence: TGTGCCAGCAGCTTAATGGGCTCAGATACGCAGTATTTT.

This clone was observed a handful of times. This chain uses TRBV7-2 with TRBJ2-3; D could derive from TRBD1 or TRBD2 (5 bases each). V was pared by 6 bases and J by 9 bases, with 16 bases between. The CDR3 sequence is 13 residues long. Germline CDR1 reads SGHTA; CDR2 reads FQGNSA. The CDR3 sequence is CASRNLGDQTQYF. The CDR3 DNA reads as TGTGCCAGCAGAAACCTCGGGGACCAAACGCAGTATTTT.

The chain uses TRBV7-3 and TRBJ1-1; 9 positions match TRBD1. J gave up 4 bases and V 2 bases, and 5 bases lay outside the gene matches. The germline CDR1 and CDR2 sequences are SGHTA and FQGTGA. The CDR3 spans 15 residues. The chain's CDR3 is CASSLQGQGGTEAFF. In nucleotides, the CDR3 is TGTGCCAGCAGCTTACAGGGACAGGGAGGCACTGAAGCTTTCTTT. Variable domain in full (rest from reference TRBV7-3 and TRBJ1-1): GAGVSQTPSNKVTEKGKYVELRCDPISGHTALYWYRQSLGQGPEFLIYFQGTGAADDSGLPNDRFFAVRPEGSVSTLKIQRTERGDSAVYLCASSLQGQGGTEAFFGQGTRLTVV.

This clone has only a few counts. V usage is TRBV7-9 and J usage is TRBJ2-7; 8 bases are shared with TRBD2. The ends lost 7 bases at V and 4 bases at J; junction bases unmatched: 15. This CDR3 is 16 amino acids long. The germline gives CDR1 SEHNR, CDR2 FQNEAQ (reference sequence). DNA for the CDR3: TGTGCCAGCACCTTGATGCCTGGGGTAGCGGGATACGAGCAGTACTTC. This codes for CASTLMPGVAGYEQYF.

The chain uses TRBV6-5 and TRBJ2-1; 8 bases fit TRBD2. V was clipped by 4 bases and J by 5 bases; unmatched bases: 7. Germline-derived CDR1 and CDR2 are MNHEY and SVGAGI. This CDR3 comprises 15 residues. The CDR3 loop reads CASSSAGLGNNEQFF. Here the CDR3 DNA reads TGTGCCAGCAGTTCCGCGGGACTAGGGAACAATGAGCAGTTCTTC.

This clone was counted between two and nine times. V usage is TRBV14 and J usage is TRBJ1-1; no clear D. This CDR3 has 14 residues. V was pared by 7 bases and J by 0 bases, with 12 bases between. Looked up from germline, CDR1 is SGHDN and CDR2 is FVKESK. CDR3 in amino acids: CASTRILMNTEAFF. CDR3 nucleotides: TGTGCCAGCACGAGGATTCTCATGAACACTGAAGCTTTCTTT. The whole variable domain, remainder taken from reference TRBV14 and TRBJ1-1, is EAGVTQFPSHSVIEKGQTVTLRCDPISGHDNLYWYRRVMGKEIKFLLHFVKESKQDESGMPNNRFLAERTGGTYSTLKVQPAELEDSGVYFCASTRILMNTEAFFGQGTRLTVV.

In this sample, this clone turned up many times. This chain uses TRBV7-9 with TRBJ1-5; D unclear. Germline CDR1 reads SEHNR; CDR2 reads FQNEAQ (reference sequence). The V and J ends lost 4 bases and 4 bases respectively, with 11 bases between them. This CDR3 is 14 amino acids long. CDR3 region: CASSSRVPNQPQHF. Here the CDR3 DNA reads TGTGCCAGCAGCTCCCGAGTGCCAAATCAGCCCCAGCATTTT.

This clone came up a few times. The chain is built from TRBV29-1 and TRBJ1-4, with D perhaps TRBD1 (6 bases). V lost 6 bases, J lost 3 bases, and 14 bases lay in between. The CDR3 loop spans 14 amino acids. CDR1 is SQVTM, CDR2 ANQGSEA, per germline. CDR3 coding DNA: TGCAGCGTACAGGGTCGGCTGGCTAATGAAAAACTGTTTTTT. This codes for CSVQGRLANEKLFF.

The V call is TRBV30, the J call TRBJ1-1; no definite D call. V was trimmed by 2 bases and J by 8 bases, leaving 18 bases between them. Germline V lookup: CDR1 GTSNPN, CDR2 SVGIG (reference sequence). The CDR3 covers 14 residues. CDR3 loop: CAWSPLSREFEAFF. As DNA, the CDR3 is TGTGCCTGGAGTCCGTTATCTAGGGAGTTCGAAGCTTTCTTT.

The chain has TRBV11-2 and TRBJ2-7, with D possibly matching TRBD1 (6 bases). Germline values: CDR1 SGHAT, CDR2 FQNNGV. The length of the CDR3 is 17 residues. The ends were cut back, 3 bases at V and 2 bases at J, with 20 bases in the middle. For the CDR3, the DNA is TGTGCCAGCAGCTTCGGTTTTATGGGGACACCTACCTACGAGCAGTACTTC. It encodes CASSFGFMGTPTYEQYF.

V gene TRBV7-2 combines with J gene TRBJ1-3; TRBD1 is a possible D gene (5 bases). Looked up from germline, CDR1 is SGHTA and CDR2 is FQGNSA. CDR3 length: 14 amino acids. V gave up 5 bases and J gave up 4 bases, with 12 bases separating them. Here the CDR3 reads CASSRGPPGNTIYF. The CDR3 DNA is TGTGCCAGCAGCAGGGGACCGCCGGGAAACACCATATATTTT.

This clone has only one observation. The genes are TRBV6-9 and TRBJ2-1, with a tentative D call TRBD1 (7 bases). The V gene's germline CDR1 is MNHGY and CDR2 SVAAGI. Trimming removed 8 bases at V and 4 bases at J, with 24 bases between. This CDR3 is 17 amino acids long. CDR3 amino acids: CASYIRSSRGDYNEQFF. CDR3 sequence (DNA): TGTGCCAGCTACATTCGGTCAAGCAGGGGGGATTACAATGAGCAGTTCTTC.